Below are 32 T cell receptor beta chains sequenced from a single sample in a study of T cell changes during pregnancy in multiple sclerosis. The method was immunoSEQ multiplex PCR; TCRdb's version includes in-frame clones alone and lacks a portion of them. The sample lists roughly 50,000 clones, roughly 92% seen once, with 0.25% in the top ten. The source was CD4+ T cells from peripheral blood mononuclear cells, collected in the third trimester of pregnancy. These receptors all come from a female donor with multiple sclerosis, enrolled in a pregnancy study.

The rearrangement links TRBV4-1 to TRBJ1-6; D not resolved. Germline loops: CDR1 MGHRA, CDR2 YSYEKL. The CDR3 runs to 14 residues. The ends were cut back, 1 base at V and 7 bases at J, with 8 bases in the middle. The CDR3: CASSQVVTNSPLHF. The CDR3 DNA is TGCGCCAGCAGCCAAGTGGTCACAAATTCACCCCTCCACTTT.

For this clone: At one end, the junction sequence differs from germline, possibly due to a read error. This sequence joins TRBV7-9 and TRBJ1-2; TRBD1 aligns across 10 bases. The CDR3 is 15 residues long. The germline V gene encodes CDR1 SEHNR and CDR2 FQNEAQ (reference sequence). The CDR3 coding sequence is TGTGCCAGCAGCTTAGCGGCGGGACAGGGGATCGGCTTCACCTTC. Its protein product is CASSLAAGQGIGFTF.

CDR3 nucleotide sequence: TGTGCCAGCTCACCCGGGACAGATAATGAAAAACTGTTTTTT. Translating it yields CASSPGTDNEKLFF. The V gene is TRBV18, the J gene TRBJ1-4, with TRBD1 identical over 7 bases. Trimming removed 3 bases from V and 4 bases from J; junction bases left unmatched: 2. The CDR3 is made up of 14 amino acids. From germline, CDR1 is KGHSH and CDR2 LQKENI.

The chain links TRBV29-1 to TRBJ2-5, with 7 bases aligning to TRBD2. V lost 6 bases to trimming and J lost 1 base; unmatched junction nucleotides: 14. This CDR3 has 16 amino acids. Germline CDR1 is SQVTM and CDR2 is ANQGSEA. CDR3 sequence (DNA): TGCAGCGTGCCACGGGCGGGAGTTCGCCCCCAAGAGACCCAGTACTTC. Translated, it gives CSVPRAGVRPQETQYF. Full variable domain (outside the CDR3, taken from reference TRBV29-1 and TRBJ2-5): SAVISQKPSRDICQRGTSLTIQCQVDSQVTMMFWYRQQPGQSLTLIATANQGSEATYESGFVIDKFPISRPNLTFSTLTVSNMSPEDSSIYLCSVPRAGVRPQETQYFGPGTRLLVL.

The V and J genes are TRBV2 and TRBJ2-1; perhaps TRBD2 as D (6 bases). V was cut by 6 bases and J by 7 bases, with 13 bases left in between. Germline CDR1 is SNHLY and CDR2 is FYNNEI. The CDR3 runs to 13 residues. In DNA form, the CDR3 reads TGTGCCAGCAGGGAGGGACTGATAAATGAGCAGTTCTTC. This gives the protein CASREGLINEQFF.

The gene calls are TRBV7-9 and TRBJ2-6, with a tentative D call TRBD2 (5 bases). The CDR3 runs 19 residues. V dropped 7 bases and J dropped 3 bases, with 25 bases sitting between them. Germline assignment: CDR1 SEHNR and CDR2 FQNEAQ (reference sequence). The CDR3 bases are TGTGCCAGCACCCGCGGGCAGGACGCACCATTGGTTGGGGCCAACGTCCTGACTTTC. This encodes CASTRGQDAPLVGANVLTF.

The chain is built from TRBV9 and TRBJ2-3, with 8 nucleotides matching TRBD2. J gave up 4 bases and V 0 bases, and 13 bases lay outside the gene matches. The CDR3 runs 18 residues. The germline gives CDR1 SGDLS, CDR2 YYNGEE. In DNA, the CDR3 is TGTGCCAGCAGCGTAGCTTCCGGGGGGGGGTCAGGCGCAGATACGCAGTATTTT. It specifies CASSVASGGGSGADTQYF.

This chain uses TRBV13 with TRBJ1-3; a weak D match, TRBD1 (6 bases). The CDR3 is made up of 14 amino acids. Germline lookup yields CDR1 PRHDT and CDR2 FYEKMQ (reference sequence). V gave up 1 base and J gave up 2 bases, with 6 bases separating them. Written as DNA, the CDR3 is TGTGCCAGCAGCTTAGACAGGGCTGGAAACACCATATATTTT. As protein: CASSLDRAGNTIYF. The full variable domain, completed using reference TRBV13 and TRBJ1-3, is AAGVIQSPRHLIKEKRETATLKCYPIPRHDTVYWYQQGPGQDPQFLISFYEKMQSDKGSIPDRFSAQQFSDYHSELNMSSLELGDSALYFCASSLDRAGNTIYFGEGSWLTVV.

This clone was recorded only once. V is TRBV5-1 and J is TRBJ1-1; TRBD1 matches at 8 bases. With V trimmed by 3 bases and J by 5 bases, 6 bases remained unmatched. The V gene's germline CDR1 is SGHRS and CDR2 YFSETQ. The length of the CDR3 is 14 residues. The CDR3 DNA reads TGCGCCAGCAGCTCTCGACAGGGGTGGACTGAAGCTTTCTTT. Translation gives CASSSRQGWTEAFF.

The chain combines TRBV14 with TRBJ2-1, with 10 bases fitting TRBD2. The germline V gene has CDR1 SGHDN and CDR2 FVKESK. Losses at the gene ends were 0 bases for V and 7 bases for J; bases not matched to a gene: 12. The CDR3 extends over 18 amino acids. The CDR3 loop is CASSQDFASGSLKNEQFF. CDR3 in DNA: TGTGCCAGCAGCCAAGATTTTGCTAGCGGGAGTTTAAAAAATGAGCAGTTCTTC.

CDR3 in DNA: TGTGCCAGCAGTGCTAGCTCTGGGGCCAACGTCCTGACTTTC. This translates into CASSASSGANVLTF. The rearrangement joins TRBV6-4 to TRBJ2-6; D remains ambiguous. The length of the CDR3 is 14 residues. The germline gives CDR1 MRHNA, CDR2 SNTAGT. V gave up 4 bases and J gave up 0 bases, with 4 bases separating them.

V gene TRBV10-2 combines with J gene TRBJ2-2; D is perhaps TRBD2 (7 bases). Germline V gene lookup returns CDR1 WSHSY and CDR2 SAAADI. This CDR3 has 14 amino acids. V was trimmed by 6 bases and J by 1 base, leaving 9 bases between them. This chain's CDR3 is CASRGGGNTGELFF. The CDR3 nucleotides read TGCGCCAGCAGGGGAGGGGGGAACACCGGGGAGCTGTTTTTT.

The chain uses TRBV7-2 and TRBJ1-2, with unresolved D. Germline CDR1 reads SGHTA; CDR2 reads FQGNSA. There are 14 residues in the CDR3. V dropped 1 base and J dropped 8 bases, with 14 bases sitting between them. DNA for the CDR3: TGTGCCAGCAGCTTAGGACGCGGAATTTCAGGCTACACCTTC. Amino acids: CASSLGRGISGYTF.

V usage is TRBV5-4 and J usage is TRBJ1-2, with D maybe TRBD1 (6 bases). This CDR3 is 15 amino acids long. Trimming cost V 4 bases and J 3 bases, with 16 bases left between them. CDR1 is SGHNT, CDR2 YYREEE, per germline (reference sequence). This CDR3 is CASSDRQGGYYGYTF. As DNA, the CDR3 is TGTGCCAGCAGCGATCGACAAGGGGGTTACTATGGCTACACCTTC.

The count of this clone is one. The J gene is TRBJ1-5, the V gene TRBV28, with TRBD1 identical over 9 bases. The length of the CDR3 is 15 residues. The V segment lost 5 bases and the J segment 6 bases; nucleotides outside the gene matches: 8. Germline values: CDR1 MDHEN, CDR2 SYDVKM. DNA for the CDR3: TGTGCCAGCAGTCCGGGGGACAGGGTTGGTCAGCCCCAGCATTTT. Translating gives CASSPGDRVGQPQHF.

This clone was found once. This chain uses TRBV6-5 with TRBJ2-1; weak D call: TRBD2 (5 bases). The length of the CDR3 is 13 residues. V lost 7 bases to trimming and J lost 6 bases, with 13 bases between them. Germline V lookup: CDR1 MNHEY, CDR2 SVGAGI. The CDR3 bases are TGTGCCAGCAAGGACTTCTTTTCCAATGAGCAGTTCTTC. Residues: CASKDFFSNEQFF.

This clone appeared a single time. The chain couples TRBV6-1 to TRBJ1-2; TRBD1 matches at 8 bases. CDR3 length: 15 amino acids. J gave up 4 bases and V 0 bases, and 4 bases lay outside the gene matches. Germline CDR1 and CDR2: MNHNS and SASEGT. The CDR3 here is CASSEARGLVYGYTF. The CDR3 nucleotides are TGTGCCAGCAGTGAAGCCAGGGGGCTTGTCTATGGCTACACCTTC.

This clone was picked up one time. The chain recombines TRBV7-2 with TRBJ1-3; D possibly corresponds to TRBD1 (6 bases). Germline lookup yields CDR1 SGHTA and CDR2 FQGNSA. The CDR3 contains 17 residues. V gave up 0 bases and J gave up 0 bases, with 12 bases separating them. The CDR3, as DNA: TGTGCCAGCAGCTTAGCGGGGGCCGGGATCTCTGGAAACACCATATATTTT. Translated, it gives CASSLAGAGISGNTIYF.

V usage is TRBV9 and J usage is TRBJ1-2; no firm D call. CDR3 length equals 14 residues. With 7 bases removed from V and 4 bases from J, the gap between germline ends came to 17 bases. Germline CDR1 and CDR2: SGDLS and YYNGEE. CDR3 region: CASVGGVGFYGYTF. The CDR3 nucleotides read TGTGCCAGCGTTGGCGGAGTCGGGTTCTATGGCTACACCTTC.

CDR3 coding DNA: TGTGCCAGCAGCTTAAAGGGACAGTCCGATGGGGGATATGGCTACACCTTC. Amino acids: CASSLKGQSDGGYGYTF. V usage is TRBV7-3 and J usage is TRBJ1-2; 7 nucleotides line up with TRBD1. Per germline, CDR1 SGHTA and CDR2 FQGTGA. J was trimmed by 5 bases and V by 1 base; bases with no gene match: 13. The CDR3 has 17 amino acids.

This chain joins TRBV11-1 and TRBJ1-4; D remains ambiguous. The CDR3 has 13 residues. V was pared by 8 bases and J by 8 bases, with 15 bases between. CDR1 and CDR2 from the germline V gene are SGHAT and FQDESV (reference sequence). The CDR3 sequence: CASRERDKEKLFF. As DNA, the CDR3 is TGTGCCAGCCGGGAGAGGGATAAGGAAAAACTGTTTTTT.

This clone appeared a single time. J is TRBJ2-5 and V is TRBV7-2, with D perhaps matching TRBD1 (6 bases). The CDR3 consists of 15 residues. Deletions cut 1 base from V and 4 bases from J, with 13 bases between. Germline V gene data show CDR1 as SGHTA and CDR2 as FQGNSA. The CDR3 nucleotides read TGTGCCAGCAGCTTAGAGCGCTCCAGGGGAGAGACCCAGTACTTC. Translation gives CASSLERSRGETQYF.

J is TRBJ2-3 and V is TRBV5-4, with 7 bases fitting TRBD2. Losses at the gene ends were 0 bases for V and 4 bases for J; bases not matched to a gene: 5. Germline CDR1 SGHNT, CDR2 YYREEE (reference sequence). The CDR3 is made up of 15 amino acids. CDR3 DNA sequence: TGTGCCAGCAGCTTGGTTCGGGGGAGGGCAGATACGCAGTATTTT. As protein: CASSLVRGRADTQYF. Full variable domain (missing parts from reference TRBV5-4 and TRBJ2-3): ETGVTQSPTHLIKTRGQQVTLRCSSQSGHNTVSWYQQALGQGPQFIFQYYREEENGRGNFPPRFSGLQFPNYSSELNVNALELDDSALYLCASSLVRGRADTQYFGPGTRLTVL.

This chain joins TRBV30 and TRBJ1-4, with D possibly TRBD1 on 6 matching bases. Trimming took 2 bases from V and 3 from J, leaving 13 bases between them. This CDR3 has 15 amino acids. Germline-derived CDR1 and CDR2 are GTSNPN and SVGIG (reference sequence). The CDR3 here is CAWSPGTPPNEKLFF. The CDR3 DNA is TGTGCCTGGAGTCCCGGGACACCACCTAATGAAAAACTGTTTTTT.

The CDR3 nucleotides read TGTGCCAGCAGCTTGGTCCCTCGGGGCACCGGGGAGCTGTTTTTT. Protein product: CASSLVPRGTGELFF. The chain carries TRBV5-6 and TRBJ2-2; TRBD2 might be the D (5 bases). The CDR3 consists of 15 residues. Germline CDR1 is SGHDT and CDR2 is YYEEEE. Trimming stripped 0 bases from V and 4 bases from J, with 10 bases between.

V usage is TRBV4-1 and J usage is TRBJ2-2; possible D gene TRBD2, 6 bases. Germline V gives CDR1 MGHRA, CDR2 YSYEKL. Trimming took 4 bases from V and 1 from J, leaving 13 bases between them. The CDR3 extends over 16 amino acids. The CDR3 sequence is CASSPSGTLNTGELFF. The CDR3 bases are TGCGCCAGCAGCCCATCCGGGACTTTGAACACCGGGGAGCTGTTTTTT.

The chain has TRBV6-5 and TRBJ1-4; D may be TRBD1 (6 bases). Germline CDR1 is MNHEY and CDR2 is SVGAGI. The CDR3 is made up of 13 amino acids. Trimming removed 6 bases from V and 7 bases from J, with 12 bases in between. DNA for the CDR3: TGTGCCAGCAGGGGACAAAGGGGTGAAAAACTGTTTTTT. It codes for CASRGQRGEKLFF.

V gene TRBV30 combines with J gene TRBJ1-5; 7 bases line up with TRBD1. Trimming at V came to 0 bases and at J to 0 bases, leaving 11 bases not matched to a gene. The V gene's germline CDR1 is GTSNPN and CDR2 SVGIG (reference sequence). The CDR3 runs to 18 residues. The DNA for the CDR3 is TGTGCCTGGAGTGTACGGGACAGAGCCGTCTATAGCAATCAGCCCCAGCATTTT. It yields the protein CAWSVRDRAVYSNQPQHF.

The genes are TRBV7-2 and TRBJ2-1; 9 nucleotides align to TRBD2. The V segment lost 1 base and the J segment 7 bases; nucleotides outside the gene matches: 5. Germline assignment: CDR1 SGHTA and CDR2 FQGNSA. The CDR3 runs to 15 residues. The CDR3 DNA is TGTGCCAGCAGCTTAGGCGGGGGGGCCGGGAATGAGCAGTTCTTC. Amino acid sequence: CASSLGGGAGNEQFF.

V and J are TRBV11-2 and TRBJ2-3; D gene uncertain. The CDR3 has 12 residues. Trimming removed 1 base at V and 3 bases at J, with 2 bases between. CDR1 SGHAT and CDR2 FQNNGV come from the germline V gene. The CDR3 DNA sequence: TGTGCCAGCAGCTTAGTAACAGATACGCAGTATTTT. Its translation is CASSLVTDTQYF.

J is TRBJ2-1 and V is TRBV28; 11 positions agree with TRBD1. Per germline, CDR1 MDHEN and CDR2 SYDVKM. The CDR3 totals 14 residues. Germline trimming cut 6 bases from V and 8 bases from J; bases unmatched to any gene: 6. The DNA for the CDR3 is TGTGCCAGCAGGACGGGGACAGGGGGTGATGAGCAGTTCTTC. The encoded protein is CASRTGTGGDEQFF.

The genes are TRBV19 and TRBJ1-1; no firm D call. Trimming stripped 5 bases from V and 5 bases from J, with 15 bases between. Germline-derived CDR1 and CDR2 are LNHDA and SQIVND (reference sequence). This CDR3 comprises 14 residues. The CDR3 region is CASSWSQTRTEAFF. CDR3 bases: TGTGCCAGTAGTTGGTCTCAGACGAGGACTGAAGCTTTCTTT.